One and the same sample provided the 19 T cell receptor beta chains below, sequenced in a study of radiotherapy plus CTLA-4 blockade in lung cancer. TCRdb's copy holds only in-frame clones and misses some; the assay was immunoSEQ multiplex PCR. This table has around 80,000 clones, under 80% appearing once. The specimen was peripheral blood, collected from a patient treated with radiotherapy plus ipilimumab. The source is a human donor with non-small cell lung cancer whose response to radiotherapy plus ipilimumab could not be evaluated. Some clones in this sample may be carry-over from other donors' samples.

The chain employs TRBV7-8 and TRBJ2-5; 8 bases align to TRBD1. The last part of the DNA fits TRBJ2-7 better; the J call may be wrong. The CDR3 runs to 16 residues. Germline assignment: CDR1 SGHVS and CDR2 FQNEAQ. Here the CDR3 DNA reads TGTGCCAGCAGCTTATCGAGTCGGACAGGGCCACACGAGCAGTACTTC. Its protein product is CASSLSSRTGPHEQYF.

This clone was seen a few times. V gene TRBV9 combines with J gene TRBJ1-2, with D hard to call. Germline CDR1 and CDR2: SGDLS and YYNGEE. V was clipped by 7 bases and J by 2 bases, with 9 bases between them. This CDR3 comprises 12 residues. The CDR3 is CASHNSNYGYTF. The CDR3, as DNA: TGTGCCAGCCACAATTCCAACTATGGCTACACCTTC.

The V gene is TRBV27, the J gene TRBJ2-3; D perhaps matches TRBD2 (5 bases). Germline V lookup: CDR1 MNHEY, CDR2 SMNVEV (reference sequence). The CDR3 length is 15 residues. With 6 bases removed from V and 4 bases from J, the gap between germline ends came to 17 bases. The CDR3 sequence is CASSRISGWADTQYF. CDR3 sequence (DNA): TGTGCCAGCAGCCGAATCTCGGGGTGGGCAGATACGCAGTATTTT.

The chain combines TRBV7-2 with TRBJ2-1; 9 bases map to TRBD1. The germline V gene has CDR1 SGHTA and CDR2 FQGNSA. The V and J ends lost 0 bases and 4 bases, in that order; junction bases with no gene match: 7. The CDR3 is 17 residues long. Written as DNA, the CDR3 is TGTGCCAGCAGCTTAGCTGGGACAGGGTTTTTGTACAATGAGCAGTTCTTC. This encodes CASSLAGTGFLYNEQFF.

This sequence joins TRBV7-8 and TRBJ1-5; weak D call: TRBD1 (6 bases). Germline CDR1 reads SGHVS; CDR2 reads FQNEAQ. Trimming removed 1 base at V and 5 bases at J, with 12 bases between. This CDR3 has 15 residues. The CDR3 nucleotides read TGTGCCAGCAGCTTAGTTGCACAGGGCTATCAGCCCCAGCATTTT. Its protein product is CASSLVAQGYQPQHF.

The V gene is TRBV18, the J gene TRBJ2-2; 11 bases match TRBD1. CDR3 size: 18 residues. V was pared by 0 bases and J by 0 bases, with 3 bases of the junction left unmatched. Germline V gene sequence: CDR1 KGHSH, CDR2 LQKENI. The CDR3 sequence: CASSPPMGQGANTGELFF. DNA for the CDR3: TGTGCCAGCTCACCACCGATGGGACAGGGGGCGAACACCGGGGAGCTGTTTTTT. The full variable domain, rest sourced from reference TRBV18 and TRBJ2-2, is NAGVMQNPRHLVRRRGQEARLRCSPMKGHSHVYWYRQLPEEGLKFMVYLQKENIIDESGMPKERFSAEFPKEGPSILRIQQVVRGDSAAYFCASSPPMGQGANTGELFFGEGSRLTVL.

The V gene is TRBV7-2, the J gene TRBJ2-1; TRBD2 matches 7 bases. Germline V gene sequence: CDR1 SGHTA, CDR2 FQGNSA. This CDR3 has 15 residues. With V trimmed by 5 bases and J by 7 bases, 11 bases remained unmatched. The CDR3 loop is CASSSGTGSVNEQFF. The CDR3 bases are TGTGCCAGCAGCAGCGGGACTGGTTCGGTTAATGAGCAGTTCTTC.

The chain joins TRBV5-6 to TRBJ2-1, with TRBD2 matching 9 bases. This CDR3 spans 15 amino acids. V shed 0 bases, J shed 6 bases, and the junction held 4 bases outside the gene matches. From germline, CDR1 is SGHDT and CDR2 YYEEEE. CDR3 loop: CASSLDGGGVNEQFF. The DNA of the CDR3 is TGTGCCAGCAGCTTGGACGGCGGGGGGGTCAATGAGCAGTTCTTC. Drawing the rest from reference TRBV5-6 and TRBJ2-1, the complete variable domain is DAGVTQSPTHLIKTRGQQVTLRCSPKSGHDTVSWYQQALGQGPQFIFQYYEEEERQRGNFPDRFSGHQFPNYSSELNVNALLLGDSALYLCASSLDGGGVNEQFFGPGTRLTVL.

This clone appeared once. This chain uses TRBV2 with TRBJ2-1; 13 bases are a match to TRBD2. Losses at the gene ends were 7 bases for V and 8 bases for J; bases not matched to a gene: 8. The CDR3 contains 15 residues. Germline CDR1 SNHLY, CDR2 FYNNEI. The CDR3 region is CASTRLAGGGDEQFF. Written as DNA, the CDR3 is TGTGCCAGCACTAGACTAGCGGGGGGCGGGGATGAGCAGTTCTTC.

This chain joins TRBV21-1 and TRBJ2-7; the table's D call TRBD1 went unverified against the DNA. TRBV21-1 represents a pseudogene. The CDR3 extends over 13 amino acids. This CDR3 is CAKPGQGDYEQYF. The CDR3 DNA reads as TGTGCCAAGCCGGGACAGGGGGATTACGAGCAGTACTTC.

The CDR3 spells CASSFGTGSYGYTF. CDR3 sequence (DNA): TGTGCCAGCAGCTTCGGGACAGGGAGCTATGGCTACACCTTC. This chain uses TRBV5-4 with TRBJ1-2; 9 bases are shared with TRBD1. This CDR3 has 14 residues. CDR1 SGHNT and CDR2 YYREEE come from the germline V gene (reference sequence). V gave up 2 bases and J gave up 4 bases; unmatched junction bases: 3.

This chain joins TRBV4-3 and TRBJ2-3; 9 positions match TRBD2. V shed 8 bases, J shed 5 bases, and the junction held 11 bases outside the gene matches. This CDR3 spans 15 amino acids. CDR1 and CDR2 from the germline V gene are LGHNA and YSLEER. The CDR3 loop is CASQRGVSGRDTQYF. CDR3 DNA sequence: TGCGCCAGCCAGAGAGGTGTTAGCGGGAGAGATACGCAGTATTTT.

This clone was picked up one time. This chain links TRBV6-1 with TRBJ1-2; the D is unclear. This CDR3 contains 14 residues. Germline loops: CDR1 MNHNS, CDR2 SASEGT. V was trimmed by 5 bases and J by 0 bases, leaving 10 bases between them. CDR3 loop: CASSLGGANYGYTF. The CDR3 DNA is TGTGCCAGCAGTCTGGGCGGGGCTAACTATGGCTACACCTTC.

The chain joins TRBV5-1 to TRBJ2-3; D not certain. The CDR3 consists of 13 residues. Germline V gene lookup returns CDR1 SGHRS and CDR2 YFSETQ. V shed 4 bases and J shed 0 bases, with 6 bases lying between them. This chain's CDR3 is CASSTASTDTQYF. The CDR3 bases are TGCGCCAGCAGCACAGCAAGCACAGATACGCAGTATTTT.

The gene calls are TRBV9 and TRBJ1-3; possible D gene TRBD1, 6 bases. The CDR3 runs to 15 residues. V shed 0 bases and J shed 2 bases, with 9 bases lying between them. Germline V gives CDR1 SGDLS, CDR2 YYNGEE. This chain's CDR3 is CASSVDHRAGNTIYF. The CDR3 DNA follows: TGTGCCAGCAGCGTAGACCACAGGGCTGGAAACACCATATATTTT.

As to this clone: Without the conserved terminal phenylalanine or tryptophan, this CDR3 likely stems from a read error. The chain couples TRBV6-6 to TRBJ1-6, with D unresolved. This CDR3 contains 14 residues. Trimming stripped 6 bases from V and 0 bases from J, with 6 bases between. CDR1 and CDR2 (germline): MNHNY, SVGAGI (reference sequence). The CDR3 DNA reads as TGTGCCAGCAGAACGAGCTCCTATAATTCACCCCTCCACTCT. It codes for CASRTSSYNSPLHS.

The gene calls are TRBV11-3 and TRBJ2-3, with TRBD1 identical over 7 bases. CDR1 and CDR2 from the germline V gene are SGHNT and YENEEA. This CDR3 spans 19 amino acids. The junction had 12 bases not matched to a gene; V was cut back by 0 bases and J by 0 bases. The DNA of the CDR3 is TGTGCCAGCAGCTTAGATTCACTCGACAGGGACCCTAGCACAGATACGCAGTATTTT. Amino acids: CASSLDSLDRDPSTDTQYF.

This clone was found a few times. This chain connects TRBV6-1 to TRBJ1-3; D is unclear. Looked up from germline, CDR1 is MNHNS and CDR2 is SASEGT. The CDR3 is made up of 15 amino acids. V was trimmed by 3 bases and J by 0 bases, leaving 9 bases between them. The CDR3 DNA sequence: TGTGCCAGCAGTGAGGGGAGTTACTCTGGAAACACCATATATTTT. This codes for CASSEGSYSGNTIYF.

J is TRBJ1-2 and V is TRBV5-5, with TRBD1 identical over 9 bases. V was clipped by 6 bases and J by 5 bases; unmatched bases: 5. Germline V CDR1 and CDR2: SGHKS, YYEKEE (reference sequence). CDR3 length: 13 residues. In nucleotides, the CDR3 is TGTGCCAGCAACTTCGGACAGGGGTATGGCTACACCTTC. Translating it yields CASNFGQGYGYTF.